This T cell receptor (beta chain) derives from a study of blood T cell repertoires in COVID-19. Sequencing used immunoSEQ multiplex PCR; TCRdb keeps in-frame clones, though not all of them. The table shows about 87,000 clones, with 70% to 90% occurring only once. This CDR3 is 16 amino acids long. From germline, CDR1 is SGHRS and CDR2 YFSETQ. V shed 4 bases, J shed 7 bases, and the junction held 10 bases outside the gene matches. The V gene is TRBV5-1, the J gene TRBJ2-7, with 14 bases lining up with TRBD2. Sequences were obtained from peripheral blood. This receptor was taken from a human donor with acute or convalescent COVID-19. The donor label of this sample is uncertain. In DNA, the CDR3 is TGCGCCAGCAGCCCCGGACTAGCGGGGGGAAGGGGTGAGCAGTACTTC. It specifies CASSPGLAGGRGEQYF. Filled out from reference TRBV5-1 and TRBJ2-7, the complete variable domain reads KAGVTQTPRYLIKTRGQQVTLSCSPISGHRSVSWYQQTPGQGLQFLFEYFSETQRNKGNFPGRFSGRQFSNSRSEMNVSTLELGDSALYLCASSPGLAGGRGEQYFGPGTRLTVT.